The clone carrying this T cell receptor beta chain was detected only once. This sample is drawn from a study of control samples from healthy donors and cancer patients. CDR1 and CDR2 (germline): KGHSH, LQKENI. There are 16 residues in the CDR3. Trimming pared 5 bases from V and 8 bases from J, leaving 21 bases between. This table comes from immunoSEQ multiplex PCR, and its TCRdb copy is limited to in-frame clones, with some not included. The sample has tens of thousands of clones, approximately 90% seen once; the top ten hold over 3%. The sequence was collected from a woman under 30 in good health. What was sequenced was blood. The gene calls are TRBV18 and TRBJ1-4; D is undetermined. CDR3 protein: CASSVQRAQLGEKLFF. CDR3 in DNA: TGTGCCAGCTCAGTCCAGCGAGCTCAACTAGGAGAAAAACTGTTTTTT.